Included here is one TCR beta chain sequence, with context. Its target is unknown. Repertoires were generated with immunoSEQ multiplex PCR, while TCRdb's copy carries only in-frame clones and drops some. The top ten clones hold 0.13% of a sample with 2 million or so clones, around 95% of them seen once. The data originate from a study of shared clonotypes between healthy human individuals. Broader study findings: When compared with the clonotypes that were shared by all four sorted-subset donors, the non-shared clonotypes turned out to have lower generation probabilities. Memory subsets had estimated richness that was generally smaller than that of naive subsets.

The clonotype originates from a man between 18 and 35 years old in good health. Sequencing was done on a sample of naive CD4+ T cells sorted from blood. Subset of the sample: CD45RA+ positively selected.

CDR3 amino acids: CASSEEWRTSYGYTF. DNA of the CDR3: TGTGCCAGCAGCGAGGAGTGGCGTACTAGCTATGGCTACACCTTC. The V and J genes are TRBV2 and TRBJ1-2; D is uncertain. This CDR3 contains 15 residues. Trimming stripped 6 bases from V and 4 bases from J, with 18 bases between. The germline CDR1 and CDR2 sequences are SNHLY and FYNNEI.